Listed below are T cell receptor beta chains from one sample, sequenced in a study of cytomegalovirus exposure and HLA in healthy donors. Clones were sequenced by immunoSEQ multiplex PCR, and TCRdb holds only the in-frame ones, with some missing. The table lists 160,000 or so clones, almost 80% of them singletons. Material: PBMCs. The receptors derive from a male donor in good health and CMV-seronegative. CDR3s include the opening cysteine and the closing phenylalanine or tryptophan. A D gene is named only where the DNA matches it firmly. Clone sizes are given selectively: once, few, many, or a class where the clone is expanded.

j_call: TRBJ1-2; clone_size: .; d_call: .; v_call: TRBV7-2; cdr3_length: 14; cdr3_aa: CASSFGGANYGYTF; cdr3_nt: TGTGCCAGCAGCTTCGGGGGGGCTAACTATGGCTACACCTTC
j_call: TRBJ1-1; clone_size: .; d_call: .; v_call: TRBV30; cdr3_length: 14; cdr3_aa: CAWRQGQWNTEAFF; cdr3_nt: TGTGCCTGGAGACAAGGACAGTGGAACACTGAAGCTTTCTTT
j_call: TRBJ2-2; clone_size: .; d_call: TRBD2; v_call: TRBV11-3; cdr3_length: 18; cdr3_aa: CASSLNPGLAGNTGELFF; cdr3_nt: TGTGCCAGCAGCTTAAATCCGGGACTAGCGGGGAACACCGGGGAGCTGTTTTTT
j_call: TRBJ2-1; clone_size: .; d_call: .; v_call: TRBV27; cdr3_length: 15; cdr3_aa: CASSLLGLQHNEQFF; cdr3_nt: TGTGCCAGCAGTTTACTGGGACTTCAACACAATGAGCAGTTCTTC
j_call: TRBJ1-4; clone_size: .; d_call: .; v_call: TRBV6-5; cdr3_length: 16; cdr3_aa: CASSYGGGSANEKLFF; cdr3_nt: TGTGCCAGCAGTTACGGTGGAGGGTCGGCTAATGAAAAACTGTTTTTT
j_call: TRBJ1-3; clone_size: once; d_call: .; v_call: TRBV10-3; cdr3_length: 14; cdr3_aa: CAISDRETGNTIYF; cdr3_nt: TGTGCCATCAGTGACAGGGAAACTGGAAACACCATATATTTT
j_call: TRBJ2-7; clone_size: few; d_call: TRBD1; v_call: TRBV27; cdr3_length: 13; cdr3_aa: CASSLDRGGEQYF; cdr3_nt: TGTGCCAGCAGTTTAGACAGGGGGGGCGAGCAGTACTTC
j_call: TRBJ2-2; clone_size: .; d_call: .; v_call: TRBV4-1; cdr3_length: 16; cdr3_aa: CASSQPYPAGTGELFF; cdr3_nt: TGCGCCAGCAGCCAACCATACCCCGCGGGCACCGGGGAGCTGTTTTTT
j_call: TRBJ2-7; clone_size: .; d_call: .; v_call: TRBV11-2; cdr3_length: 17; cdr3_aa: CASSLRLQTASSYEQYF; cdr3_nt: TGTGCCAGCAGCTTACGACTTCAGACAGCAAGCTCCTACGAGCAGTACTTC
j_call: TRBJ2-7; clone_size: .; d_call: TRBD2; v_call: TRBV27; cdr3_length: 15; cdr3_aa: CASSHLAGALYEQYF; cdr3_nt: TGTGCCAGCAGTCATCTAGCGGGAGCTTTATATGAGCAGTACTTC
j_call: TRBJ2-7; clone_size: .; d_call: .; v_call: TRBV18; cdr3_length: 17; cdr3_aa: CASSPRLIASSLYEQYF; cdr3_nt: TGTGCCAGCTCACCAAGACTCATAGCGTCCTCCCTCTACGAGCAGTACTTC
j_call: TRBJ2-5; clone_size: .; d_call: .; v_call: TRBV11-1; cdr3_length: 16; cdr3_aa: CASSRGGLADQETQYF; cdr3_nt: TGTGCCAGCAGCCGAGGCGGGTTAGCCGATCAAGAGACCCAGTACTTC
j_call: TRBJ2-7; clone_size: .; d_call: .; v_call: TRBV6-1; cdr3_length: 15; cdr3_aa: CASRRVSRGPYEQYF; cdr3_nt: TGTGCCAGCAGGAGGGTATCTAGAGGGCCCTACGAGCAGTACTTC
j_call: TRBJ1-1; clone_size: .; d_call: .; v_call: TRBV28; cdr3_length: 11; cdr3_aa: CASQRGSEAFF; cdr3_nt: TGTGCCAGCCAAAGGGGATCTGAAGCTTTCTTT
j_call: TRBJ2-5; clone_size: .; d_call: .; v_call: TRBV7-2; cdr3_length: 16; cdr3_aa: CASSISRGQGLKTQYF; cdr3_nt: TGTGCCAGCAGCATATCGCGGGGGCAGGGATTGAAGACCCAGTACTTC
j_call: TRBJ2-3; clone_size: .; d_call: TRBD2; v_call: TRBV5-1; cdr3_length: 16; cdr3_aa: CASSLRRGAPADTQYF; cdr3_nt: TGCGCCAGCAGCTTGAGGCGGGGGGCCCCCGCAGATACGCAGTATTTT
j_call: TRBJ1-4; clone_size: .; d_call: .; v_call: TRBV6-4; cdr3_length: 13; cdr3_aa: CASHTRGGEKLFF; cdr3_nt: TGTGCCAGCCACACCCGGGGGGGGGAAAAACTGTTTTTT
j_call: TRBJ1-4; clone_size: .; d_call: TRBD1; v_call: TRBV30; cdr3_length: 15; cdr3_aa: CAWSSLDRGGGELFF; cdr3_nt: TGTGCCTGGAGTTCTCTGGACAGGGGAGGCGGCGAACTGTTTTTT
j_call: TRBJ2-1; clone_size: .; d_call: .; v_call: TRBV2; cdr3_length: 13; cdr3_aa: CASSVYTNNEQFF; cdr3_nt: TGTGCCAGCAGTGTATACACAAACAATGAGCAGTTCTTC
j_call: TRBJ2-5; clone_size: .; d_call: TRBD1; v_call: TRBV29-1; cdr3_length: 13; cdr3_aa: CSVRQGGGETQYF; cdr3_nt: TGCAGCGTCCGACAGGGGGGGGGAGAGACCCAGTACTTC
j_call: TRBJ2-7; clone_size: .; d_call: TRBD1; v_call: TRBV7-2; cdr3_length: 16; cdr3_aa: CASSPQGQGTAYEQYF; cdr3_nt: TGTGCCAGCAGCCCCCAGGGACAGGGTACAGCCTACGAGCAGTACTTC
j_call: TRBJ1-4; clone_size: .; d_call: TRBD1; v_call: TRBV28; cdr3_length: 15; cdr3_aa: CASSRDRADNEKLFF; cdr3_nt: TGTGCCAGCAGTCGGGACAGGGCAGATAATGAAAAACTGTTTTTT
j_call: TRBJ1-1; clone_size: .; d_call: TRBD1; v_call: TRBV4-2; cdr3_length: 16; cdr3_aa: CASSQGPGQSNTEAFF; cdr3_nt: TGTGCCAGCAGCCAAGGCCCGGGACAGTCGAACACTGAAGCTTTCTTT
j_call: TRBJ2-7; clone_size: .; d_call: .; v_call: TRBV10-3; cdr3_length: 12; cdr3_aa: CAINEQGYEQYF; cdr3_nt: TGTGCCATCAACGAACAGGGTTACGAGCAGTACTTC
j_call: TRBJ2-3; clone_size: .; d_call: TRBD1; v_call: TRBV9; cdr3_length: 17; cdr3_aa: CASSSTGGKGNTDTQYF; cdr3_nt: TGTGCCAGCAGCTCAACAGGGGGAAAAGGAAACACAGATACGCAGTATTTT
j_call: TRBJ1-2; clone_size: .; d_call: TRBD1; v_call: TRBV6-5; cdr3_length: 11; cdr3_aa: CATLTGYGYTF; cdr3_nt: TGTGCCACCCTGACAGGGTATGGCTACACCTTC
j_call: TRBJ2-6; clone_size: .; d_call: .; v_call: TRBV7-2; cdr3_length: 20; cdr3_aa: CASSLAQGLAGSSGANVLTF; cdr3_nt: TGTGCCAGCAGCTTAGCACAGGGCCTAGCCGGTAGCTCTGGGGCCAACGTCCTGACTTTC
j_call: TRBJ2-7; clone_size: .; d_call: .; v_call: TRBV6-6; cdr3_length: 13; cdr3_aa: CASSYSISYEQYF; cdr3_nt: TGTGCCAGCAGTTACTCAATCAGCTACGAGCAGTACTTC
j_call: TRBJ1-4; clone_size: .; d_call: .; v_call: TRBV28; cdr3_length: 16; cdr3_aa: CASSLGGALKGEKLFF; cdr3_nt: TGTGCCAGCAGTTTAGGTGGGGCACTCAAGGGGGAAAAACTGTTTTTT
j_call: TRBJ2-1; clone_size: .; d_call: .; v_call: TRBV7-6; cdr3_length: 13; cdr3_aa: CASSLGRPNEQFF; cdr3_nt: TGTGCCAGCAGCTTAGGCAGGCCCAATGAGCAGTTCTTC
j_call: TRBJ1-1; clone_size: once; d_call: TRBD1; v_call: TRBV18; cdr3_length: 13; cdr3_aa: CASSQGVGQEAFF; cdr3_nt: TGTGCCAGCTCACAGGGAGTGGGACAGGAAGCTTTCTTT
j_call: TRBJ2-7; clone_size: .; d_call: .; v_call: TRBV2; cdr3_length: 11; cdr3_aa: CASSDNYEQYF; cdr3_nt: TGTGCCAGCAGTGATAACTACGAGCAGTACTTC
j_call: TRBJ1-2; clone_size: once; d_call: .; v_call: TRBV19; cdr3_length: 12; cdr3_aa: CASSETVWGYTF; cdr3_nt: TGTGCCAGTAGCGAAACAGTCTGGGGCTACACCTTC
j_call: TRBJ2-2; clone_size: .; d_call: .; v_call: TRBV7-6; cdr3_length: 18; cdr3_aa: CASSLFKQTNLNTGELFF; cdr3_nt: TGTGCCAGCAGCTTGTTTAAACAGACCAACCTGAACACCGGGGAGCTGTTTTTT
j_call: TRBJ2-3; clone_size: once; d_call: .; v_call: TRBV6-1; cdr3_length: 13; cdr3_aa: CASSRVNADTQYF; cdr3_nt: TGTGCCAGCAGTCGGGTAAACGCAGATACGCAGTATTTT
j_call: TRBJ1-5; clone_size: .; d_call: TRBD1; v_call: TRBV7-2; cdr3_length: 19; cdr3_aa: CASSLDRARSRNSNQPQHF; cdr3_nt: TGTGCCAGCAGCCTAGACAGGGCCCGGTCCCGCAATAGCAATCAGCCCCAGCATTTT
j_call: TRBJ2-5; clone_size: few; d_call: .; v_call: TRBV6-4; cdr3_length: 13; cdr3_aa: CASSPIPGETQYF; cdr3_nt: TGTGCCAGCAGTCCCATCCCAGGAGAGACCCAGTACTTC
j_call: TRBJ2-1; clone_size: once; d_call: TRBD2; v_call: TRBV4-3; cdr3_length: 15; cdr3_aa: CASSQDPGGRNEQFF; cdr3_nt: TGCGCCAGCAGCCAAGATCCGGGAGGGAGGAATGAGCAGTTCTTC
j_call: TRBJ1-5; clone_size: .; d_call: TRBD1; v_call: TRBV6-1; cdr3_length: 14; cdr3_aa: CASTPQGADQPQHF; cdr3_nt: TGTGCCAGCACCCCACAGGGGGCAGATCAGCCCCAGCATTTT
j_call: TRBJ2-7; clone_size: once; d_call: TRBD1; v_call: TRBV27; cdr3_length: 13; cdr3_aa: CASRPGQGREQYF; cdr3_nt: TGTGCCAGCAGGCCCGGACAGGGACGGGAGCAGTACTTC
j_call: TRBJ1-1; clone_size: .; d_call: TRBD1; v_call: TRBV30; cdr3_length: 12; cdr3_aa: CARDRGSTEAFF; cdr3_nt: TGTGCCAGGGACAGGGGGAGCACTGAAGCTTTCTTT
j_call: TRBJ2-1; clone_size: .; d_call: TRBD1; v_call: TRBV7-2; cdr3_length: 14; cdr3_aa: CASRRDRGGNEQFF; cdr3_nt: TGTGCCAGCAGGCGGGACAGGGGGGGGAATGAGCAGTTCTTC
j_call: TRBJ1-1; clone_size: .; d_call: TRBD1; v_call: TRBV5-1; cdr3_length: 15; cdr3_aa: CASSLLGQGLAEAFF; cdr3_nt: TGCGCCAGCAGCTTGTTGGGACAGGGATTAGCTGAAGCTTTCTTT
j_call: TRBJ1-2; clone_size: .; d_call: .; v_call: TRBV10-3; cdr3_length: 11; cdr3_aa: CAISDTGGYTF; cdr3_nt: TGTGCCATCAGTGACACAGGGGGCTACACCTTC
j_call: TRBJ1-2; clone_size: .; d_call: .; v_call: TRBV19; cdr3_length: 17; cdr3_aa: CASSIDHGGTHFFGYTF; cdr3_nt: TGTGCCAGTAGTATAGACCATGGGGGCACTCACTTTTTCGGCTACACCTTC
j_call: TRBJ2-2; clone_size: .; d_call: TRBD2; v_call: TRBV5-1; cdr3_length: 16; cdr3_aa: CASSFLAGVYTGELFF; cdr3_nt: TGCGCCAGCAGCTTCCTAGCGGGGGTGTACACCGGGGAGCTGTTTTTT
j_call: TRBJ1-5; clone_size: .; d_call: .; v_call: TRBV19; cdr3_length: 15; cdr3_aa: CASRTTGISNQPQHF; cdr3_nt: TGTGCCAGTAGGACAACAGGGATTAGCAATCAGCCCCAGCATTTT
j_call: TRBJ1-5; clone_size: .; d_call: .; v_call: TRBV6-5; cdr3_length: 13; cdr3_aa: CASKGSGTQPQHF; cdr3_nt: TGTGCCAGCAAGGGTTCGGGAACCCAGCCCCAGCATTTT
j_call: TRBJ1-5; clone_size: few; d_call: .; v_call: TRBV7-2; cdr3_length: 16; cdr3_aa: CASSSRPSGSNQPQHF; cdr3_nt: TGTGCCAGCAGCTCCCGCCCCTCGGGTAGCAATCAGCCCCAGCATTTT
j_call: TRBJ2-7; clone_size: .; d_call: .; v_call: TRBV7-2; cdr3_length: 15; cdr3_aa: CASSLVGGASYEQYF; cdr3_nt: TGTGCCAGCAGCTTAGTTGGCGGGGCCTCCTACGAGCAGTACTTC
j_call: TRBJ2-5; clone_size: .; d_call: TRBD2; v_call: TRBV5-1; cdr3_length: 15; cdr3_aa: CASSLFTSGQETQYF; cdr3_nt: TGCGCCAGCAGCTTGTTTACTAGCGGGCAAGAGACCCAGTACTTC
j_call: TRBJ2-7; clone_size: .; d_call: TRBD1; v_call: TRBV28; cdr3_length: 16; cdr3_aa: CASSTGQAKSRDEQYF; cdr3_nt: TGTGCCAGCAGCACGGGACAGGCAAAGAGTCGGGACGAGCAGTACTTC
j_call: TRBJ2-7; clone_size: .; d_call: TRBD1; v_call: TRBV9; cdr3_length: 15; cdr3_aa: CASSALGTDSYEQYF; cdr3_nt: TGTGCCAGCAGCGCACTAGGGACAGATTCCTACGAGCAGTACTTC
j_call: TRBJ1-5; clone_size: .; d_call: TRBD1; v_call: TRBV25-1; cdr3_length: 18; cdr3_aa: CASSEYLREDRDYQPQHF; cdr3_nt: TGTGCCAGCAGTGAATATTTAAGAGAGGACAGGGACTATCAGCCCCAGCATTTT